The sequence of this TCR beta chain was determined in a study of T cells in Graves' hyperthyroidism and ophthalmopathy. Subjects with ophthalmopathy showed a Clinical Activity Score no lower than 3, a NOSPECS grade no lower than 4, and a duration shorter than 3 months. Fresh peripheral blood, roughly 10 ml, was the source of the PBMCs. This clonotype was found a few times. The CDR3 regions of TCR beta were amplified from RNA transcripts. During a first-round RT-PCR of the TCR CDR3, the HTBI primer set was used. TCRdb passed the multiplex PCR reads through MiXCR, listing each CDR3 protein once. The sample shows some 300,000 distinct CDR3 sequences, 15% to 20% of them seen only once. The CDR3 runs to 17 residues. Trimming removed 2 bases from V and 7 bases from J, with 22 bases in between. Germline CDR1 reads SGHRS; CDR2 reads YFSETQ.

The sample taken for sequencing was blood. The sequence came from a man in his forties or fifties with Graves' ophthalmopathy. This chain uses TRBV5-1 with TRBJ2-4; D is possibly TRBD1 (7 bases). The DNA for the CDR3 is TGCGCCAGCAGCTTTGGGGGCACGCAGGGGGGAGTGAACATTCAGTACTTC. This sequence encodes CASSFGGTQGGVNIQYF.